Presented here are 24 T cell receptor beta chains from one specimen sequenced in a study of cytomegalovirus exposure and HLA in healthy donors. Amplification used 60 Vbeta primers and 13 Jbeta primers. The method was immunoSEQ multiplex PCR; TCRdb's version includes in-frame clones alone and lacks a portion of them. This table lists 150,000 to 200,000 clones. The material sequenced was PBMCs. All receptors come from a woman in her late teens or twenties in good health and CMV-seropositive.

The gene calls are TRBV6-1 and TRBJ2-1, with TRBD1 as a possible D gene (5 bases). Germline CDR1 is MNHNS and CDR2 is SASEGT. Trimming left V 0 bases short and J 6 bases short, with 15 bases between. The CDR3 is 16 residues long. The CDR3 reads CASSEAAAKRGNEQFF. In DNA form, the CDR3 reads TGTGCCAGCAGTGAAGCGGCGGCTAAAAGGGGCAATGAGCAGTTCTTC.

The chain has TRBV6-4 and TRBJ2-3, with D possibly TRBD2 on 6 matching bases. Germline V gene data show CDR1 as MRHNA and CDR2 as SNTAGT. V lost 2 bases, J lost 2 bases, and 11 bases lay in between. This CDR3 has 15 amino acids. The chain's CDR3 is CASSDGASDTDTQYF. The DNA of the CDR3 is TGTGCCAGCAGTGACGGGGCTAGCGACACAGATACGCAGTATTTT.

V gene TRBV28 combines with J gene TRBJ2-2; 10 bases match TRBD2. The CDR3 has 16 residues. CDR1 is MDHEN, CDR2 SYDVKM, per germline. The trim removed 7 bases at V and 4 bases at J, leaving 9 bases unmatched. DNA for the CDR3: TGTGCCAGCATCCCAGGAAGCGGGAGGGCCACCGGGGAGCTGTTTTTT. Protein sequence: CASIPGSGRATGELFF. The whole variable domain, remainder taken from reference TRBV28 and TRBJ2-2, is DVKVTQSSRYLVKRTGEKVFLECVQDMDHENMFWYRQDPGLGLRLIYFSYDVKMKEKGDIPEGYSVSREKKERFSLILESASTNQTSMYLCASIPGSGRATGELFFGEGSRLTVL.

The chain couples TRBV30 to TRBJ1-1; TRBD1 agrees at 7 bases. Germline V gives CDR1 GTSNPN, CDR2 SVGIG (reference sequence). The CDR3 length is 13 residues. Germline trimming cut 5 bases from V and 4 bases from J; bases unmatched to any gene: 7. The CDR3: CAWLTGRSTEAFF. CDR3 nucleotides: TGTGCCTGGTTGACAGGGCGGAGCACTGAAGCTTTCTTT.

The V call is TRBV14, the J call TRBJ2-7; D may be TRBD1 (7 bases). V dropped 10 bases and J dropped 1 base, with 14 bases sitting between them. Germline assignment: CDR1 SGHDN and CDR2 FVKESK. This CDR3 has 13 residues. This chain's CDR3 is CATSTGRSYEQYF. Written as DNA, the CDR3 is TGTGCCACCTCGACAGGGAGGTCCTACGAGCAGTACTTC.

The gene calls are TRBV6-6 and TRBJ2-1, with D uncertain. This CDR3 is 12 amino acids long. Germline CDR1 reads MNHNY; CDR2 reads SVGAGI (reference sequence). V was clipped by 2 bases and J by 8 bases, with 7 bases between them. CDR3 sequence reads: CASSYAVDEQFF. Written as DNA, the CDR3 is TGTGCCAGCAGTTACGCGGTCGATGAGCAGTTCTTC.

The genes are TRBV4-1 and TRBJ1-6; 7 positions match TRBD1. V was pared by 2 bases and J by 9 bases, with 10 bases of the junction left unmatched. Germline V gene sequence: CDR1 MGHRA, CDR2 YSYEKL. The CDR3 runs to 16 residues. In DNA, the CDR3 is TGCGCCAGCAGCCAAAGGACAGGCTCCTTGGGTTCACCCCTCCACTTT. Translating it yields CASSQRTGSLGSPLHF.

The V call is TRBV12-5, the J call TRBJ1-2, with 9 bases fitting TRBD1. Looked up from germline, CDR1 is LGHNT and CDR2 is FRNRAP. With V trimmed by 8 bases and J by 6 bases, 10 bases remained unmatched. There are 14 residues in the CDR3. This CDR3 is CASTSDRGYNGYTF. CDR3 DNA sequence: TGTGCTAGTACCTCCGACAGGGGGTATAATGGCTACACCTTC.

V usage is TRBV4-2 and J usage is TRBJ2-1; 7 bases align to TRBD1. The junction had 8 bases not matched to a gene; V was cut back by 4 bases and J by 5 bases. This CDR3 is built from 15 residues. Germline V gene sequence: CDR1 LGHNA, CDR2 YNFKEQ. The CDR3 region has the DNA TGTGCCAGCAGCCTAGATTGGACAGGTAACAATGAGCAGTTCTTC. Its translation is CASSLDWTGNNEQFF.

Points on this clone: Other DNA sequences in the sample encode the same CDR3. The V call is TRBV18, the J call TRBJ1-2, with 9 bases aligning to TRBD1. Germline loops: CDR1 KGHSH, CDR2 LQKENI. After removal of 6 bases from V and 1 base from J, the junction contained 3 bases not matched to a gene. This CDR3 is 14 amino acids long. The CDR3 is CASSPDRGNYGYTF. The CDR3, as DNA: TGTGCCAGCTCTCCGGACAGGGGTAACTATGGCTACACCTTC.

The chain uses TRBV7-3 and TRBJ2-2; 10 bases are a match to TRBD2. CDR3 size: 16 residues. Germline assignment: CDR1 SGHTA and CDR2 FQGTGA. V lost 2 bases, J lost 4 bases, and 4 bases stayed unmatched. The CDR3 loop is CASSLRASGGTGELFF. CDR3 bases: TGTGCCAGCAGCTTACGGGCTAGCGGGGGCACCGGGGAGCTGTTTTTT. Together with reference TRBV7-3 and TRBJ2-2, the CDR3 gives the full variable domain: GAGVSQTPSNKVTEKGKYVELRCDPISGHTALYWYRQSLGQGPEFLIYFQGTGAADDSGLPNDRFFAVRPEGSVSTLKIQRTERGDSAVYLCASSLRASGGTGELFFGEGSRLTVL.

The V gene is TRBV5-6, the J gene TRBJ2-5; D perhaps matches TRBD2 (5 bases). The germline V gene has CDR1 SGHDT and CDR2 YYEEEE. Trimming took off 0 bases at V and 5 bases at J, with 17 bases between the two ends. The CDR3 consists of 16 residues. In DNA form, the CDR3 reads TGTGCCAGCAGCTTGGTTTCGGGCCTACGAGGGGAGACCCAGTACTTC. Translated: CASSLVSGLRGETQYF.

The chain couples TRBV11-3 to TRBJ2-7, with a possible D match to TRBD2 (5 bases). Trimming pared 5 bases from V and 6 bases from J, leaving 17 bases between. The CDR3 extends over 14 amino acids. Germline CDR1 SGHNT, CDR2 YENEEA. The chain's CDR3 is CASSTPAERAEQYF. The CDR3 nucleotides read TGTGCCAGCAGCACCCCCGCAGAGAGGGCCGAGCAGTACTTC.

The V and J genes are TRBV25-1 and TRBJ1-1; D unclear. CDR1 and CDR2 (germline): MGHDK, SYGVNS. The V and J ends lost 5 bases and 4 bases respectively, with 5 bases between them. The length of the CDR3 is 11 residues. DNA for the CDR3: TGTGCCAGCAGTATATTCACTGAAGCTTTCTTT. Residues: CASSIFTEAFF.

The rearrangement uses TRBV5-1 and TRBJ2-5; a weak D match, TRBD1 (5 bases). CDR1 and CDR2 from the germline V gene are SGHRS and YFSETQ. The CDR3 length is 15 residues. Trimming shortened V by 0 bases and J by 2 bases, and 11 bases separated the two germline ends. Here the CDR3 reads CASSLEGNRQETQYF. In nucleotides, the CDR3 is TGCGCCAGCAGCTTGGAGGGGAATAGGCAAGAGACCCAGTACTTC.

The chain links TRBV30 to TRBJ1-1; D remains unclear. This CDR3 is 13 amino acids long. Looked up from germline, CDR1 is GTSNPN and CDR2 is SVGIG (reference sequence). Trimming left V 5 bases short and J 5 bases short, with 15 bases between. CDR3 sequence reads: CAWGSGVETEAFF. Written as DNA, the CDR3 is TGTGCCTGGGGATCAGGCGTGGAAACTGAAGCTTTCTTT.

J is TRBJ1-6 and V is TRBV18, with 10 bases that match TRBD1. There are 16 residues in the CDR3. The V segment lost 4 bases and the J segment 6 bases; nucleotides outside the gene matches: 6. The germline CDR1 and CDR2 sequences are KGHSH and LQKENI. The CDR3 protein is CASSLRDRGSNSPLHF. CDR3 coding DNA: TGTGCCAGCTCACTAAGGGACAGGGGCTCTAATTCACCCCTCCACTTT.

The chain couples TRBV6-1 to TRBJ2-3, with 7 bases identical to TRBD2. V gave up 4 bases and J gave up 2 bases; unmatched junction bases: 3. CDR3 length: 14 residues. Germline V gives CDR1 MNHNS, CDR2 SASEGT. The CDR3 is CASSGGGSTDTQYF. In DNA, the CDR3 is TGTGCCAGCAGTGGCGGGGGATCCACAGATACGCAGTATTTT.

This chain connects TRBV7-2 to TRBJ1-1; TRBD1 agrees at 7 bases. This CDR3 is 14 amino acids long. J lost 2 bases, V lost 4 bases, and 4 bases had no gene match. Germline CDR1 and CDR2: SGHTA and FQGNSA. CDR3 sequence reads: CASSYRQGNTEAFF. The CDR3 bases are TGTGCCAGCAGCTACCGACAGGGTAACACTGAAGCTTTCTTT. Complete variable domain (other parts from reference TRBV7-2 and TRBJ1-1): GAGVSQSPSNKVTEKGKDVELRCDPISGHTALYWYRQSLGQGLEFLIYFQGNSAPDKSGLPSDRFSAERTGGSVSTLTIQRTQQEDSAVYLCASSYRQGNTEAFFGQGTRLTVV.

V and J are TRBV30 and TRBJ2-7; TRBD2 might be the D (6 bases). Germline assignment: CDR1 GTSNPN and CDR2 SVGIG (reference sequence). V was clipped by 0 bases and J by 7 bases, with 7 bases between them. The CDR3 totals 11 residues. The CDR3 region is CAWSVGGEQYF. The CDR3 DNA reads as TGTGCCTGGAGTGTTGGGGGGGAGCAGTACTTC.

The rearrangement links TRBV6-5 to TRBJ2-1; a possible D gene is TRBD1 (6 bases). Germline assignment: CDR1 MNHEY and CDR2 SVGAGI. With 6 bases removed from V and 2 bases from J, the gap between germline ends came to 11 bases. The CDR3 covers 14 residues. CDR3 DNA: TGTGCCAGCAGAAACCGGGACACCTACAATGAGCAGTTCTTC. Translating it yields CASRNRDTYNEQFF.

This chain connects TRBV7-3 to TRBJ1-1; D is possibly TRBD1 (6 bases). The CDR3 is made up of 13 amino acids. CDR1 and CDR2 from the germline V gene are SGHTA and FQGTGA. V was pared by 3 bases and J by 6 bases, with 11 bases between. CDR3: CASSLSRGAEAFF. The CDR3 nucleotides are TGTGCCAGCAGCTTGTCCAGGGGTGCTGAAGCTTTCTTT.

The J gene is TRBJ1-1, the V gene TRBV9, with TRBD1 matching over 7 bases. From germline, CDR1 is SGDLS and CDR2 YYNGEE. The J segment lost 4 bases and the V segment lost 0 bases, leaving 6 bases of the junction unmatched. The CDR3 is 15 residues long. CDR3 nucleotides: TGTGCCAGCAGCGTAGGCCCAGGGGGTGGCACTGAAGCTTTCTTT. Translating gives CASSVGPGGGTEAFF.

The rearrangement links TRBV5-1 to TRBJ2-2; D is perhaps TRBD2 (6 bases). Germline V gives CDR1 SGHRS, CDR2 YFSETQ. With 0 bases removed from V and 2 bases from J, the gap between germline ends came to 11 bases. The CDR3 is made up of 16 amino acids. DNA of the CDR3: TGCGCCAGCAGCTTGGGGGTAGCGGAAAACACCGGGGAGCTGTTTTTT. Amino acids: CASSLGVAENTGELFF.